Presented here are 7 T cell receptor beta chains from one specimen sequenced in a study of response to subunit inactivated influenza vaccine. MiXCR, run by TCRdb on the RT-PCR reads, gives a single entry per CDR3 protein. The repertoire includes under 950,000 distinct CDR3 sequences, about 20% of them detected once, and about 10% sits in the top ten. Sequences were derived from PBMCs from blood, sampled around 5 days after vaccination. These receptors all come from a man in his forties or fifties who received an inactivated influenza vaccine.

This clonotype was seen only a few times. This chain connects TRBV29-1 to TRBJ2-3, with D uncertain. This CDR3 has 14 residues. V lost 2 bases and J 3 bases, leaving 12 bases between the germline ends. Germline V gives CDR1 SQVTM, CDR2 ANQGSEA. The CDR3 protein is CSVETIDTTDTQYF. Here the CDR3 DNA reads TGCAGCGTTGAAACGATCGACACAACAGATACGCAGTATTTT.

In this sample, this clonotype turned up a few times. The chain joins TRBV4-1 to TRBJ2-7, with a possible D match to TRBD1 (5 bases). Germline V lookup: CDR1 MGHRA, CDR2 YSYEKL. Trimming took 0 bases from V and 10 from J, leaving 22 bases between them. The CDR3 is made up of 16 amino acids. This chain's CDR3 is CASSQDQGNQLPVQYF. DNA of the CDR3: TGCGCCAGCAGCCAAGATCAGGGAAATCAGCTCCCCGTACAGTACTTC.

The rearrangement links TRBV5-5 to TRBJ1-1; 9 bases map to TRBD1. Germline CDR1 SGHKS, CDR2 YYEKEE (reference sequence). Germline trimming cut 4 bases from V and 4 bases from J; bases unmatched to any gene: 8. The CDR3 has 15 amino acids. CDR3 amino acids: CASSPGQGGSTEAFF. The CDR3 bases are TGTGCCAGCAGCCCGGGACAGGGTGGTTCCACTGAAGCTTTCTTT.

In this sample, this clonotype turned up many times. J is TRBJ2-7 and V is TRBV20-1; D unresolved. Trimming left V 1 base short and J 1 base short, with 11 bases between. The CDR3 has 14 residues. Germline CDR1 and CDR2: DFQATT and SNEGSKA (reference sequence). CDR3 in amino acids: CSARVEAQSYEQYF. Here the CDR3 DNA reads TGCAGTGCTAGAGTCGAAGCCCAATCCTACGAGCAGTACTTC.

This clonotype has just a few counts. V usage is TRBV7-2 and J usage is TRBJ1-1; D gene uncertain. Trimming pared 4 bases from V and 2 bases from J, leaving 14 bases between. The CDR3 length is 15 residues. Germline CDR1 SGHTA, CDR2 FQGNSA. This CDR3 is CASSSVHGVNTEAFF. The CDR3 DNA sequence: TGTGCCAGCAGCTCAGTACATGGGGTAAACACTGAAGCTTTCTTT.

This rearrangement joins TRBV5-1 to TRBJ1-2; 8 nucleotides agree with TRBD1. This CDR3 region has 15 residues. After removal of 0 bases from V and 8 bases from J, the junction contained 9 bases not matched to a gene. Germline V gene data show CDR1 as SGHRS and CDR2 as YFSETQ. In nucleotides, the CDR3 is TGCGCCAGCAGCTTGGAGGCAGGGGGCGCTCGGGGCTACACCTTC. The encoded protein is CASSLEAGGARGYTF.

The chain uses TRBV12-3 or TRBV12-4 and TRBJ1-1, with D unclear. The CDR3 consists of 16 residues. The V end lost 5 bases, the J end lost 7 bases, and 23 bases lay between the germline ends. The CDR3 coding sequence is TGTGCCAGCAGTCCTATCTCTTGGCACCGACGAAATGAAGCTTTCTTT. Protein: CASSPISWHRRNEAFF.